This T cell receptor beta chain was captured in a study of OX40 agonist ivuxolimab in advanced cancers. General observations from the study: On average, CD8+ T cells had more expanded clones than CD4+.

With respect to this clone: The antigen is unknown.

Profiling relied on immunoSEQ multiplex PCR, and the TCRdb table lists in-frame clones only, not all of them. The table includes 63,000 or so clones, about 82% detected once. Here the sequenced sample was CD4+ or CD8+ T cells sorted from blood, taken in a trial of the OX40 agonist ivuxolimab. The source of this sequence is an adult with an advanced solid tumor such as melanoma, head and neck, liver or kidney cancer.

The CDR3 reads CASSLGAASQETQYF. Here the CDR3 DNA reads TGCGCCAGCAGCTTGGGGGCGGCTTCTCAAGAGACCCAGTACTTC. The rearrangement links TRBV5-1 to TRBJ2-5; D not certain. The CDR3 spans 15 residues. Between the trimmed V and J ends, which lost 0 bases and 2 bases, there was a span of 11 bases. CDR1 SGHRS and CDR2 YFSETQ come from the germline V gene.